A single sample gave rise to the 2 T cell receptor beta chains below, sequenced in a study of response to subunit inactivated influenza vaccine. Each CDR3 protein gets one entry after TCRdb re-called the RT-PCR reads with MiXCR. In the table there are over 400,000 distinct CDR3 sequences, approximately 12% of which are singletons. Source: PBMCs from blood, taken 45 days after vaccination. These receptors originate from a middle-aged man who received an inactivated influenza vaccine.

This clonotype turned up a few times. V usage is TRBV20-1 and J usage is TRBJ1-1, with D tentatively TRBD1 (6 bases). CDR3 size: 12 residues. CDR1 and CDR2 from the germline V gene are DFQATT and SNEGSKA (reference sequence). CDR3 coding DNA: TGCGGCCAGCCCAGGGGAGGGACTGAAGCTTTCTTT. This sequence encodes CGQPRGGTEAFF.

The chain employs TRBV7-8 and TRBJ1-1; D ambiguous. The CDR3 contains 13 residues. V was pared by 5 bases and J by 7 bases, with 14 bases between. CDR1 SGHVS and CDR2 FQNEAQ come from the germline V gene. CDR3 protein: CASSQTDGNEAFF. CDR3 nucleotide sequence: TGTGCCAGCAGCCAAACGGACGGGAATGAAGCTTTCTTT.